This T cell receptor beta chain was identified during a study of blood T cell repertoires in COVID-19. Study-level information: Whether acute or convalescent, the COVID-19 samples came from the United States, Italy and Spain. T cells, B-cell-depleted T cells, or PBMCs provided the cDNA or gDNA that served as material.

Original handling: Estimation of nucleated cell counts relied on the amplification of reference gene primers. Generated by immunoSEQ multiplex PCR, the TCRdb table keeps only in-frame clones and is missing some. V, J and clone size reflect that table, while D and trimming were determined from the DNA. The top ten clones hold roughly 10% of a sample with 180,000 or so clones, approximately 78% of them seen once. CDR3 size: 14 residues. From germline, CDR1 is SGDLS and CDR2 YYNGEE. The ends were cut back, 0 bases at V and 0 bases at J, with 6 bases in the middle. It was during active infection that Seattle patients were enrolled and then longitudinally followed.

The chain employs TRBV9 and TRBJ1-2, with unresolved D. Input material: peripheral blood. The source is a woman older than 75 with COVID-19, enrolled during active disease. The CDR3, as DNA: TGTGCCAGCAGCGTAGACAGAGCTAACTATGGCTACACCTTC. Residues: CASSVDRANYGYTF.